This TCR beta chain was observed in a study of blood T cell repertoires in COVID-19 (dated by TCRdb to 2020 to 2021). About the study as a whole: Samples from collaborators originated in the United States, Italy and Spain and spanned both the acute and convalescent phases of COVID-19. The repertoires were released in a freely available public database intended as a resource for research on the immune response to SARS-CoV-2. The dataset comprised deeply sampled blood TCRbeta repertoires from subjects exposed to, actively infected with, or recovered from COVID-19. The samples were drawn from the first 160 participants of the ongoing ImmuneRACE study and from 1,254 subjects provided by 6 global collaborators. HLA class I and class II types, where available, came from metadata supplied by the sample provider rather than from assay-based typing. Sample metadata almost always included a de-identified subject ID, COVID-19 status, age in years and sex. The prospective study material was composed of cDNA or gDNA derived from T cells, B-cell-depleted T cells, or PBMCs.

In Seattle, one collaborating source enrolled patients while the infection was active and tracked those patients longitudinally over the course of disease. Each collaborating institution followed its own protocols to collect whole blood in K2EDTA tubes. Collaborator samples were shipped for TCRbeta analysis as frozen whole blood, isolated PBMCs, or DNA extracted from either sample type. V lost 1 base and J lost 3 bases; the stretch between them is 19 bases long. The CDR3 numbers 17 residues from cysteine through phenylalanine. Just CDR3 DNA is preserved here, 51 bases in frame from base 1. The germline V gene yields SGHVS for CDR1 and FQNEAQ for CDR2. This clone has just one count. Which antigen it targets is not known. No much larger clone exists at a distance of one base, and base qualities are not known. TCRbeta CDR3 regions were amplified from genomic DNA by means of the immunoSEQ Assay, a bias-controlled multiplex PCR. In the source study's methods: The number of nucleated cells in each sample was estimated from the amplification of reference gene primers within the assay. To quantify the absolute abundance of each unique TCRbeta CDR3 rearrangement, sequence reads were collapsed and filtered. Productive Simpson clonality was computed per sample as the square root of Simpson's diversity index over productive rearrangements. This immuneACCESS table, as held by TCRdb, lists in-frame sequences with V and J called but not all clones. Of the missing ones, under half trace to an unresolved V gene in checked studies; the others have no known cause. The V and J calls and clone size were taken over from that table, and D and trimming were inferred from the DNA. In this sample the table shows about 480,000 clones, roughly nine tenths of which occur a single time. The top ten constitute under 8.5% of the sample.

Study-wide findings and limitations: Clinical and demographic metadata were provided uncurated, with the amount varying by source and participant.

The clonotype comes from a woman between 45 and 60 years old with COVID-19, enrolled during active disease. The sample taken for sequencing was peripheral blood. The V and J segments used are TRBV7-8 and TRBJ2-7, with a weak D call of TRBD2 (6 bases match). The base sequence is TGTGCCAGCAGCTTAGATGCAGGAGGGTTTAGTGTCTACGAGCAGTACTTC. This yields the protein CASSLDAGGFSVYEQYF.